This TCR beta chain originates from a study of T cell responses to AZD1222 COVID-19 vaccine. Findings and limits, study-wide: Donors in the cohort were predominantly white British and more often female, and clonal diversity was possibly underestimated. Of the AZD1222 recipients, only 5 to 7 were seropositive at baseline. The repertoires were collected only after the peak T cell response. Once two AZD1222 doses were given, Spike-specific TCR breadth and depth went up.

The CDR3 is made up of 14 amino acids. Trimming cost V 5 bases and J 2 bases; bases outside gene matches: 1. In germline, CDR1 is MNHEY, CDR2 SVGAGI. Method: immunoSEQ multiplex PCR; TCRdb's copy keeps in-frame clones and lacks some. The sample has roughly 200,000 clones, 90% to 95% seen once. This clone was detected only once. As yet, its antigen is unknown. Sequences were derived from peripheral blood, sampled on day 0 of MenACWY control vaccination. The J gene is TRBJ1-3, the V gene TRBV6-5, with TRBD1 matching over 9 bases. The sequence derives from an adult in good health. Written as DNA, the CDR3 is TGTGCCAGCAGTCGGGACAGGGCTGGAAACACCATATATTTT. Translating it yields CASSRDRAGNTIYF.